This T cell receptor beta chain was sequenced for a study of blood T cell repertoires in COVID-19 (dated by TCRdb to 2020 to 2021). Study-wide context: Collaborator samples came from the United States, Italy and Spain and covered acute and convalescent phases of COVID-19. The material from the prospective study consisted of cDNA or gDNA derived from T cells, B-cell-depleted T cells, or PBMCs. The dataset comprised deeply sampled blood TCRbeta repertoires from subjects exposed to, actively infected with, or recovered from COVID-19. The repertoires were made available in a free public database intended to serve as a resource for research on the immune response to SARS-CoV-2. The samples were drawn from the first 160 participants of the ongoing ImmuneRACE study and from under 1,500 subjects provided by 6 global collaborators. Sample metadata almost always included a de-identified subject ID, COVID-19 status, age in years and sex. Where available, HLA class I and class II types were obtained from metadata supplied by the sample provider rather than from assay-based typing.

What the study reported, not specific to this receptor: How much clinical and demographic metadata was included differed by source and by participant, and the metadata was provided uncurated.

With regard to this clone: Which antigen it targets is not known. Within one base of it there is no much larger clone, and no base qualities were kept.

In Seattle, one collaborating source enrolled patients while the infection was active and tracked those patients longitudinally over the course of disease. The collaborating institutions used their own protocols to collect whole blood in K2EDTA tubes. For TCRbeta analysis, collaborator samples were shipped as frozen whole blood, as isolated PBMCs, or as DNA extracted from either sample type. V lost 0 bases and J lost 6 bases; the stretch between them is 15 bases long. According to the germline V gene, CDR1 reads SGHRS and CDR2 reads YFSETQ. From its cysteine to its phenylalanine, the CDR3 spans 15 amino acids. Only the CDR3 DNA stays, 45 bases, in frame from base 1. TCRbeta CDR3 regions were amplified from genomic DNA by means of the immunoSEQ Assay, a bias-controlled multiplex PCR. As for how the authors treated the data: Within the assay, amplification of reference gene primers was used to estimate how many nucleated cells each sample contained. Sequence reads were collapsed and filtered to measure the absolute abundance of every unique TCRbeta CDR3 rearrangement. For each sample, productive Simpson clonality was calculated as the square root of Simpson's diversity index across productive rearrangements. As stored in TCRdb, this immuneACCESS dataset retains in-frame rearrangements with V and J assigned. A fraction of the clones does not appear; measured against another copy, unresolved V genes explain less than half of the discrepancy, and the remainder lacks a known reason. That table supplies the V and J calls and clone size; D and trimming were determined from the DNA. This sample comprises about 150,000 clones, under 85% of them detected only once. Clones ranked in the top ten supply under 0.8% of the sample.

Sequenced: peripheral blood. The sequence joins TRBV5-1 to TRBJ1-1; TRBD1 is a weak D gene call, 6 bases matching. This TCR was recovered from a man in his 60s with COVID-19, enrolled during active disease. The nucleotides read TGCGCCAGCAGCTTGGTAATTGCAGGGGCCCCTGAAGCTTTCTTT. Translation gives CASSLVIAGAPEAFF.